The 32 T cell receptor beta chains reported below all come from one sample, sequenced in a study of blood T cell repertoires in COVID-19. TCRdb's table, derived via immunoSEQ multiplex PCR, lists solely in-frame clones and lacks some. The profile covers a few hundred thousand clones, with around nine tenths appearing a single time and 6% taken by the ten largest. The sample consisted of PBMCs or T cells enriched from blood (not recorded which). These receptors all stem from a woman aged 40 to 55 who had recovered from COVID-19.

The V call is TRBV4-3, the J call TRBJ1-6; no reliable D call. There are 13 residues in the CDR3. Deletions cut 3 bases from V and 11 bases from J, with 11 bases between. Germline V gives CDR1 LGHNA, CDR2 YSLEER. The CDR3 here is CASSQMTGTPLHF. DNA of the CDR3: TGCGCCAGCAGCCAGATGACTGGAACACCCCTCCACTTT.

CDR3 region: CASRTSGTAQETQYF. In DNA, the CDR3 is TGTGCCAGTAGGACCTCCGGGACAGCTCAAGAGACCCAGTACTTC. The chain joins TRBV19 to TRBJ2-5; 7 positions match TRBD1. Trimming cost V 6 bases and J 2 bases; bases outside gene matches: 9. The CDR3 is 15 residues long. The germline V gene has CDR1 LNHDA and CDR2 SQIVND (reference sequence).

Here the CDR3 DNA reads TGTGCCAGCAGTTTAGGACAGGGGAAGGGCGAGCAGTACTTC. Encoded protein: CASSLGQGKGEQYF. The chain has TRBV28 and TRBJ2-7, with 9 bases identical to TRBD1. V dropped 2 bases and J dropped 6; count of bases not matched to a gene: 5. In germline, CDR1 is MDHEN, CDR2 SYDVKM. This CDR3 has 14 residues.

This clone was seen a single time. This chain uses TRBV7-2 with TRBJ2-1, with D possibly being TRBD2 (6 bases). The CDR3 extends over 16 amino acids. Trimming removed 8 bases from V and 1 base from J, with 18 bases in between. Germline V gives CDR1 SGHTA, CDR2 FQGNSA. CDR3 in amino acids: CASSLNGGISYNEQFF. The CDR3 DNA reads as TGTGCCAGCTCCCTTAACGGCGGGATTTCCTACAATGAGCAGTTCTTC.

V and J are TRBV19 and TRBJ2-7, with 9 bases aligning to TRBD2. V shed 4 bases and J 4 bases; nucleotides not matched to a gene: 8. This CDR3 has 15 amino acids. In germline, CDR1 is LNHDA, CDR2 SQIVND (reference sequence). The CDR3 loop reads CASSTPGSGRYEQYF. CDR3 nucleotides: TGTGCCAGTAGTACCCCGGGTAGCGGGAGATACGAGCAGTACTTC. The whole variable domain, remainder taken from reference TRBV19 and TRBJ2-7, is DGGITQSPKYLFRKEGQNVTLSCEQNLNHDAMYWYRQDPGQGLRLIYYSQIVNDFQKGDIAEGYSVSREKKESFPLTVTSAQKNPTAFYLCASSTPGSGRYEQYFGPGTRLTVT.

Concerning this clone: The conserved phenylalanine or tryptophan normally closing the CDR3 is absent here, so this likely arose from a read error. Because the CDR3's place on the DNA is in doubt, the DNA is left out and the CDR3 is given as listed by TCRdb. This rearrangement joins TRBV21-1 to TRBJ1-6; TRBD1, the table's D call, lacks a check against the DNA. TRBV21-1 represents a pseudogene. The CDR3 is 8 residues long, counting both termini. CDR3: CASSTRDS.

V is TRBV27 and J is TRBJ1-1; maybe TRBD1 (5 bases). V gave up 2 bases and J gave up 0 bases, with 7 bases separating them. The CDR3 has 14 residues. Germline values: CDR1 MNHEY, CDR2 SMNVEV (reference sequence). The CDR3 DNA reads TGTGCCAGCAGTTTACAGGGTATGAACACTGAAGCTTTCTTT. It specifies CASSLQGMNTEAFF.

As concerns this clone: This clone may be a read error of a much larger clone one base away. Other nucleotide sequences in the sample specify the same CDR3. This chain links TRBV5-4 with TRBJ1-5, with 7 bases that match TRBD1. This CDR3 spans 14 amino acids. J gave up 1 base and V 4 bases, and 2 bases lay outside the gene matches. Germline-derived CDR1 and CDR2 are SGHNT and YYREEE (reference sequence). The CDR3 sequence is CASSLQGSNQPQHF. The CDR3 DNA sequence: TGTGCCAGCAGCCTACAGGGGAGCAATCAGCCCCAGCATTTT.

The chain is built from TRBV7-3 and TRBJ2-5, with a possible D match to TRBD2 (6 bases). V lost 5 bases and J lost 7, with 14 bases in between. Germline V gene sequence: CDR1 SGHTA, CDR2 FQGTGA. There are 13 residues in the CDR3. The DNA for the CDR3 is TGTGCCAGCAGCGCTTCCTCCGGGGGGACCCAGTACTTC. Amino acid sequence: CASSASSGGTQYF. The full variable domain, rest sourced from reference TRBV7-3 and TRBJ2-5, is GAGVSQTPSNKVTEKGKYVELRCDPISGHTALYWYRQSLGQGPEFLIYFQGTGAADDSGLPNDRFFAVRPEGSVSTLKIQRTERGDSAVYLCASSASSGGTQYFGPGTRLLVL.

The CDR3, as DNA: TGTGCCAGTAGTGAGACTAGCCACTACAATGAGCAGTTCTTC. Translated: CASSETSHYNEQFF. The rearrangement joins TRBV19 to TRBJ2-1; 7 bases agree with TRBD2. Unmatched junction bases numbered 4, after V lost 5 bases and J lost 3 bases. Germline V lookup: CDR1 LNHDA, CDR2 SQIVND (reference sequence). The CDR3 covers 14 residues. Full variable domain (rest looked up from reference TRBV19 and TRBJ2-1): DGGITQSPKYLFRKEGQNVTLSCEQNLNHDAMYWYRQDPGQGLRLIYYSQIVNDFQKGDIAEGYSVSREKKESFPLTVTSAQKNPTAFYLCASSETSHYNEQFFGPGTRLTVL.

This clone has a single count. This chain connects TRBV7-2 to TRBJ2-1, with TRBD2 matching over 7 bases. The CDR3 sequence is 16 residues long. Trimming took 1 base from V and 4 from J; bases not matched to a gene: 7. Germline values: CDR1 SGHTA, CDR2 FQGNSA. The CDR3 protein is CASSLVAGAGYNEQFF. The CDR3 bases are TGTGCCAGCAGCTTAGTGGCGGGAGCGGGTTACAATGAGCAGTTCTTC.

This chain joins TRBV7-2 and TRBJ2-7; possible D gene TRBD1, 6 bases. CDR3 length: 14 amino acids. Between the trimmed V and J ends, which lost 7 bases and 2 bases, there was a span of 15 bases. The germline V gene has CDR1 SGHTA and CDR2 FQGNSA. CDR3 in amino acids: CASTPGHRTYEQYF. CDR3 in DNA: TGTGCCAGCACCCCGGGACACCGAACCTACGAGCAGTACTTC. The full variable domain, in which reference TRBV7-2 and TRBJ2-7 provide the parts outside the CDR3, is GAGVSQSPSNKVTEKGKDVELRCDPISGHTALYWYRQSLGQGLEFLIYFQGNSAPDKSGLPSDRFSAERTGGSVSTLTIQRTQQEDSAVYLCASTPGHRTYEQYFGPGTRLTVT.

The chain carries TRBV28 and TRBJ2-7; TRBD1 matches 9 bases. V was clipped by 6 bases and J by 1 base; unmatched bases: 4. The CDR3 is 14 amino acids. Germline V lookup: CDR1 MDHEN, CDR2 SYDVKM. The DNA for the CDR3 is TGTGCCAGCAGCCGGGACAGGGTTTCCTACGAGCAGTACTTC. Encoded protein: CASSRDRVSYEQYF.

In DNA, the CDR3 is TGTGCCAGCAGCAAATGGGGGGGCCTAGATGAAAAACTGTTTTTT. It yields the protein CASSKWGGLDEKLFF. The V gene is TRBV21-1, the J gene TRBJ1-4. TRBV21-1 is annotated as a pseudogene. The CDR3 covers 15 residues.

This chain joins TRBV12-3 or TRBV12-4 and TRBJ2-7; TRBD2 is a possible D gene (6 bases). Trimming stripped 6 bases from V and 1 base from J, with 10 bases between. The CDR3 totals 13 residues. The CDR3 nucleotides read TGTGCCAGCAGCCCTGGACTATCCTACGAGCAGTACTTC. Protein product: CASSPGLSYEQYF.

The chain recombines TRBV14 with TRBJ2-1; 9 bases map to TRBD2. The CDR3 totals 16 residues. V dropped 4 bases and J dropped 7; count of bases not matched to a gene: 11. CDR1 is SGHDN, CDR2 FVKESK, per germline. The CDR3 reads CASSLTMGGGANEQFF. The CDR3 bases are TGTGCCAGCAGCCTGACCATGGGCGGGGGGGCTAATGAGCAGTTCTTC.

The rearrangement joins TRBV7-2 to TRBJ1-5; D remains unclear. CDR1 and CDR2 (germline): SGHTA, FQGNSA. V shed 6 bases and J shed 2 bases, with 17 bases lying between them. The CDR3 has 16 residues. The CDR3, as DNA: TGTGCCAGCAGTCCTAGTGTTTTGGGAGGCAATCAGCCCCAGCATTTT. Protein: CASSPSVLGGNQPQHF. Full variable domain (remainder filled in from reference TRBV7-2 and TRBJ1-5): GAGVSQSPSNKVTEKGKDVELRCDPISGHTALYWYRQSLGQGLEFLIYFQGNSAPDKSGLPSDRFSAERTGGSVSTLTIQRTQQEDSAVYLCASSPSVLGGNQPQHFGDGTRLSIL.

This clone was detected a few times. The chain has TRBV15 and TRBJ2-2; D is possibly TRBD1 (5 bases). The CDR3 covers 15 residues. V lost 5 bases and J 0 bases, leaving 10 bases between the germline ends. Germline V CDR1 and CDR2: LNHNV, YYDKDF (reference sequence). CDR3 nucleotide sequence: TGTGCCACCAGCCGACAGTTAACGAACACCGGGGAGCTGTTTTTT. As protein: CATSRQLTNTGELFF.

V gene TRBV28 combines with J gene TRBJ2-2, with D perhaps TRBD1 (5 bases). CDR1 and CDR2 (germline): MDHEN, SYDVKM. The CDR3 covers 12 residues. With 6 bases removed from V and 8 bases from J, the gap between germline ends came to 10 bases. In DNA form, the CDR3 reads TGTGCCAGCAGCCAGGGTATAGGGGAGCTGTTTTTT. Its protein product is CASSQGIGELFF.

The V gene is TRBV7-8, the J gene TRBJ1-4; 9 nucleotides line up with TRBD1. J lost 5 bases, V lost 4 bases, and 5 bases had no gene match. The CDR3 consists of 15 residues. CDR1 and CDR2 from the germline V gene are SGHVS and FQNEAQ. CDR3 region: CASSWGQGRNEKLFF. DNA of the CDR3: TGTGCCAGCAGCTGGGGACAGGGCCGAAATGAAAAACTGTTTTTT.

The rearrangement joins TRBV18 to TRBJ2-1; 9 bases fit TRBD2. The V gene end was trimmed by 3 bases and the J gene end by 4 bases; junction bases not matched to a gene: 13. The CDR3 is 18 residues long. Germline V gene sequence: CDR1 KGHSH, CDR2 LQKENI. The CDR3 loop reads CASSPDRGASGNYNEQFF. Written as DNA, the CDR3 is TGTGCCAGCTCACCGGACCGGGGAGCTAGCGGGAATTACAATGAGCAGTTCTTC. Using reference TRBV18 and TRBJ2-1 for the parts outside the CDR3, the full variable domain is NAGVMQNPRHLVRRRGQEARLRCSPMKGHSHVYWYRQLPEEGLKFMVYLQKENIIDESGMPKERFSAEFPKEGPSILRIQQVVRGDSAAYFCASSPDRGASGNYNEQFFGPGTRLTVL.

The V gene is TRBV29-1, the J gene TRBJ2-3; D is perhaps TRBD2 (6 bases). Trimming cost V 3 bases and J 1 base, with 17 bases left between them. CDR3 length: 16 amino acids. CDR1 SQVTM and CDR2 ANQGSEA come from the germline V gene. CDR3 in DNA: TGCAGCGTTGATTCGGGTCGGGCTAGCGGCACAGATACGCAGTATTTT. Protein: CSVDSGRASGTDTQYF.

A single count supports this clone. V gene TRBV10-2 combines with J gene TRBJ2-1; 8 positions match TRBD2. V shed 5 bases, J shed 7 bases, and the junction held 10 bases outside the gene matches. CDR3 size: 15 residues. Germline CDR1 reads WSHSY; CDR2 reads SAAADI. This CDR3 is CASSRAGTRLNEQFF. The CDR3 coding sequence is TGCGCCAGCAGTAGAGCCGGGACTAGGTTAAATGAGCAGTTCTTC.

The rearrangement links TRBV2 to TRBJ1-1; D may be TRBD1 (5 bases). CDR1 and CDR2 (germline): SNHLY, FYNNEI. Trimming cost V 7 bases and J 1 base, with 16 bases left between them. The CDR3 has 15 amino acids. The CDR3 DNA follows: TGTGCCAGCACCCGCGGGGGGTTCGAGAACACTGAAGCTTTCTTT. It codes for CASTRGGFENTEAFF.

The sample holds one count of this clone. V and J are TRBV5-1 and TRBJ1-1; D not certain. Germline V lookup: CDR1 SGHRS, CDR2 YFSETQ. CDR3 length: 15 residues. V lost 0 bases, J lost 1 base, and 10 bases lay in between. The CDR3 DNA is TGCGCCAGCAGCTTGGCTGGTCAACAGAACACTGAAGCTTTCTTT. It yields the protein CASSLAGQQNTEAFF.

J is TRBJ2-7 and V is TRBV6-5, with D possibly matching TRBD2 (7 bases). The CDR3 is 15 amino acids. The V and J ends lost 8 bases and 3 bases respectively, with 20 bases between them. Germline CDR1 reads MNHEY; CDR2 reads SVGAGI. In DNA, the CDR3 is TGTGCCAGCTCAAGGTCGGGGGGCGGGAGCTACGAGCAGTACTTC. Amino acid sequence: CASSRSGGGSYEQYF.

The chain carries TRBV12-3 or TRBV12-4 and TRBJ2-7, with D unresolved. V lost 5 bases to trimming and J lost 2 bases, with 4 bases between them. There are 11 residues in the CDR3. The CDR3 DNA reads as TGTGCCAGCAGTCCCACCTACGAGCAGTACTTC. It yields the protein CASSPTYEQYF.

The DNA of the CDR3 is TGTGCCAGCTCACCCGGAGTGACGAACACTGAAGCTTTCTTT. Protein: CASSPGVTNTEAFF. This chain uses TRBV18 with TRBJ1-1; D is unclear. V lost 3 bases and J 1 base, leaving 9 bases between the germline ends. CDR1 and CDR2 from the germline V gene are KGHSH and LQKENI. The CDR3 is made up of 14 amino acids.

This sequence joins TRBV24-1 and TRBJ2-1; D uncertain. CDR3 length: 12 amino acids. CDR1 is KGHDR, CDR2 SFDVKD, per germline. Trimming shortened V by 9 bases and J by 3 bases, and 8 bases separated the two germline ends. CDR3 sequence reads: CATGQYYNEQFF. Written as DNA, the CDR3 is TGTGCCACCGGTCAGTACTACAATGAGCAGTTCTTC.

This clone has just one count. The chain joins TRBV6-5 to TRBJ1-4; possible D gene TRBD1, 5 bases. CDR3 size: 15 residues. Germline V gene lookup returns CDR1 MNHEY and CDR2 SVGAGI. With 6 bases removed from V and 0 bases from J, the gap between germline ends came to 11 bases. The CDR3 region has the DNA TGTGCCAGCAGAGGGGTTCCCGCAACTAATGAAAAACTGTTTTTT. It is translated as CASRGVPATNEKLFF.

This sequence joins TRBV4-1 and TRBJ2-5, with a possible D match to TRBD1 (6 bases). Trimming removed 3 bases from V and 1 base from J, with 12 bases in between. The CDR3 totals 15 residues. The V gene's germline CDR1 is MGHRA and CDR2 YSYEKL. The CDR3 region is CASSHHGTSQETQYF. The DNA for the CDR3 is TGCGCCAGCAGCCATCACGGGACATCCCAAGAGACCCAGTACTTC.

This clone occurred a few times. The gene calls are TRBV7-2 and TRBJ2-7; D gene uncertain. Germline lookup yields CDR1 SGHTA and CDR2 FQGNSA. Trimming cost V 0 bases and J 3 bases, with 15 bases left between them. This CDR3 contains 16 residues. The CDR3 nucleotides are TGTGCCAGCAGCTTAGCTGGGCAGTCCTCTCTCTACGAGCAGTACTTC. It is translated as CASSLAGQSSLYEQYF.